A single sample gave rise to the 18 T cell receptor beta chains below, sequenced in a study of molecular identifiers for immune sequencing clone quantification. One entry per CDR3 protein results from TCRdb running MiXCR on the PCR reads. This table has 100,000 or so distinct CDR3 sequences, 30% to 35% appearing once. The sample consisted of naive CD8+ T cells from blood, with Jurkat cell RNA spiked in. Subset meaning: FACS-sorted CD8+CD4-CCR7+CD45RA+ naive T cells. These receptors originate from a human donor in good health. Some libraries in this study had Jurkat cell RNA spiked in.

This clonotype appeared once. A clone one base away is much larger, so this may be a read error. The chain joins TRBV4-2 to TRBJ1-5; no clear D gene. Germline V gives CDR1 LGHNA, CDR2 YNFKEQ. The CDR3 loop spans 15 amino acids. The CDR3 reads CASSHSGSVNQPQQF. CDR3 DNA sequence: TGTGCCAGCAGCCACTCAGGTTCAGTCAATCAGCCCCAGCAATTT.

This clonotype was detected many times. The chain uses TRBV7-9 and TRBJ2-1; D unresolved. The CDR3 spans 13 residues. Germline values: CDR1 SEHNR, CDR2 FQNEAQ (reference sequence). Trimming took off 6 bases at V and 5 bases at J, with 11 bases between the two ends. The chain's CDR3 is CASRTLLDNEQFF. In DNA, the CDR3 is TGTGCCAGCAGAACTTTACTCGACAATGAGCAGTTCTTC. Looking up the rest from reference TRBV7-9 and TRBJ2-1 gives the full variable domain: DTGVSQNPRHKITKRGQNVTFRCDPISEHNRLYWYRQTLGQGPEFLTYFQNEAQLEKSRLLSDRFSAERPKGSFSTLEIQRTEQGDSAMYLCASRTLLDNEQFFGPGTRLTVL.

In its sample, this clonotype was seen many times. The rearrangement joins TRBV7-2 to TRBJ2-7, with D tentatively TRBD1 or TRBD2 (5 bases each). The CDR3 covers 13 residues. CDR1 is SGHTA, CDR2 FQGNSA, per germline. V dropped 1 base and J dropped 4 bases, with 8 bases sitting between them. The CDR3 DNA reads as TGTGCCAGCAGCTTAGTTGAGGGGTACGAGCAGTACTTC. Protein product: CASSLVEGYEQYF. The variable domain in full, completed from reference TRBV7-2 and TRBJ2-7, reads GAGVSQSPSNKVTEKGKDVELRCDPISGHTALYWYRQSLGQGLEFLIYFQGNSAPDKSGLPSDRFSAERTGGSVSTLTIQRTQQEDSAVYLCASSLVEGYEQYFGPGTRLTVT.

This chain links TRBV4-3 with TRBJ2-7; 7 nucleotides align to TRBD1. CDR1 is LGHNA, CDR2 YSLEER, per germline. Trimming at V came to 4 bases and at J to 1 base, leaving 4 bases not matched to a gene. The CDR3 runs to 14 residues. For the CDR3, the DNA is TGCGCCAGCAGCCCCCGGGACAGTTCCTACGAGCAGTACTTC. It yields the protein CASSPRDSSYEQYF.

The chain carries TRBV11-3 and TRBJ2-2; 12 positions match TRBD2. CDR1 and CDR2 from the germline V gene are SGHNT and YENEEA. This CDR3 is built from 16 residues. V was clipped by 5 bases and J by 4 bases; unmatched bases: 5. The DNA of the CDR3 is TGTGCCAGCAGCCGCCCTAGCGGGAGGGCCACCGGGGAGCTGTTTTTT. This translates into CASSRPSGRATGELFF. The variable domain in full, with the rest retrieved from reference TRBV11-3 and TRBJ2-2, is EAGVVQSPRYKIIEKKQPVAFWCNPISGHNTLYWYLQNLGQGPELLIRYENEEAVDDSQLPKDRFSAERLKGVDSTLKIQPAELGDSAVYLCASSRPSGRATGELFFGEGSRLTVL.

The chain is built from TRBV19 and TRBJ2-5, with 7 bases matching TRBD1. V was clipped by 8 bases and J by 1 base; unmatched bases: 4. Looked up from germline, CDR1 is LNHDA and CDR2 is SQIVND (reference sequence). The CDR3 consists of 13 residues. The CDR3 DNA follows: TGTGCCAGTTGGGACAGACTCCAAGAGACCCAGTACTTC. Its translation is CASWDRLQETQYF.

As for this clonotype: At one boundary the junction diverges from the germline segment, which might be a read error. The chain is built from TRBV4-1 and TRBJ2-3, with D perhaps TRBD1 or TRBD2 (6 bases each). Germline V gene lookup returns CDR1 MGHRA and CDR2 YSYEKL. The CDR3 has 17 amino acids. The CDR3, as DNA: TGCGCCAGCAGCCAAGATTTGGGGGGCCAGGGCACAGATACGCAGAATTTT. It codes for CASSQDLGGQGTDTQNF.

This clonotype was found a few times. CDR3 sequence reads: CASSFPGLLFSQDTEAFF. DNA of the CDR3: TGTGCCAGCAGTTTCCCCGGGCTCCTATTTTCTCAGGACACTGAAGCTTTCTTT. The chain employs TRBV12-3 or TRBV12-4 and TRBJ1-1, with unresolved D. The CDR3 runs to 18 residues. V was clipped by 3 bases and J by 3 bases, with 23 bases between them.

This clonotype has just one count. The chain couples TRBV7-9 to TRBJ1-2; 7 bases are shared with TRBD1. Germline V gene lookup returns CDR1 SEHNR and CDR2 FQNEAQ (reference sequence). With V trimmed by 6 bases and J by 7 bases, 8 bases remained unmatched. The CDR3 has 13 amino acids. The CDR3 nucleotides read TGTGCCAGCAGGCAGGAGACAGGGATTGGCTACACCTTC. It specifies CASRQETGIGYTF. Looking up the rest from reference TRBV7-9 and TRBJ1-2 gives the full variable domain: DTGVSQNPRHKITKRGQNVTFRCDPISEHNRLYWYRQTLGQGPEFLTYFQNEAQLEKSRLLSDRFSAERPKGSFSTLEIQRTEQGDSAMYLCASRQETGIGYTFGSGTRLTVV.

This clonotype appeared a single time. This sequence may be a read error, since a much larger clone differs from it by one base. As the CDR3 is not closed by the conserved phenylalanine or tryptophan, this likely results from a read error. The J gene is TRBJ2-7, the V gene TRBV28; TRBD2 matches 11 bases. The junction had 5 bases not matched to a gene; V was cut back by 7 bases and J by 3 bases. Germline loops: CDR1 MDHEN, CDR2 SYDVKM. The CDR3 runs 14 residues. CDR3 region: CASKPGLAVYEQYY. In DNA, the CDR3 is TGTGCCAGCAAGCCGGGACTAGCGGTCTACGAGCAGTACTAC.

There are many counts of this clonotype. The V and J genes are TRBV5-4 and TRBJ2-3; either TRBD1 or TRBD2 may supply D (5 bases each). Germline loops: CDR1 SGHNT, CDR2 YYREEE (reference sequence). Trimming left V 4 bases short and J 6 bases short, with 9 bases between. The CDR3 has 12 amino acids. The CDR3 is CASSHEGDTQYF. CDR3 coding DNA: TGTGCCAGCAGCCATGAGGGGGATACGCAGTATTTT.

This clonotype was detected a few times. This chain joins TRBV7-9 and TRBJ2-7; D is perhaps TRBD2 (6 bases). V lost 5 bases and J 9 bases, leaving 17 bases between the germline ends. The CDR3 runs 13 residues. CDR1 is SEHNR and CDR2 is FQNEAQ in the germline V gene (reference sequence). The CDR3 DNA sequence: TGTGCCAGCAGCCCCTCTGGGGGACTCGGGCAGTACTTC. Its translation: CASSPSGGLGQYF.

This clonotype was picked up many times. This sequence joins TRBV3-1 and TRBJ1-1; D unresolved. This CDR3 is built from 15 residues. The germline CDR1 and CDR2 sequences are LGHDT and YNNKEL (reference sequence). The germline V and J ends were trimmed by 4 bases and 0 bases, with 12 bases remaining between them. The CDR3 here is CASSPREQLNTEAFF. The CDR3 coding sequence is TGTGCCAGCAGCCCAAGAGAACAGTTGAACACTGAAGCTTTCTTT.

This clonotype came up a few times. Since a much larger clone is just one base distant, this may be a read error. This chain connects TRBV28 to TRBJ2-7; 11 bases are a match to TRBD2. V trimming: 3 bases; J trimming: 2 bases; junction bases outside the gene matches: 6. The CDR3 is 16 amino acids. Per germline, CDR1 MDHEN and CDR2 SYDVKM. The CDR3 DNA reads as TGTGCCAGCAGTTTGCCCGGGACTAGCGGTACCTACGAGCAGTACTTC. Its protein product is CASSLPGTSGTYEQYF.

With regard to this clonotype: This sequence may be a read error, since a much larger clone differs from it by one base. The missing conserved phenylalanine or tryptophan at the end of this CDR3 makes a read error likely. The genes are TRBV5-1 and TRBJ1-2; D is possibly TRBD1 (5 bases). The ends were cut back, 0 bases at V and 4 bases at J, with 10 bases in the middle. The CDR3 totals 14 residues. From germline, CDR1 is SGHRS and CDR2 YFSETQ. Written as DNA, the CDR3 is TGCGCCAGCAGCTTGGCCGGGGCTGGCTATGGCTACACCATC. Amino acids: CASSLAGAGYGYTI.

Regarding this clonotype: A read error is possible here, since a much larger clone lies one base away. The rearrangement links TRBV6-4 to TRBJ2-6; D gene unclear. The V gene's germline CDR1 is MRHNA and CDR2 SNTAGT. The CDR3 covers 18 residues. The CDR3 protein is CACSPTWSWVSGANVLTF. Here the CDR3 DNA reads TGTGCCTGCAGCCCCACCTGGTCATGGGTCTCTGGGGCCAACGTCCTGACTTTC.

There are many counts of this clonotype. V usage is TRBV28 and J usage is TRBJ1-1; 7 bases agree with TRBD1. Germline values: CDR1 MDHEN, CDR2 SYDVKM. This CDR3 spans 15 amino acids. The trim removed 5 bases at V and 11 bases at J, leaving 17 bases unmatched. In nucleotides, the CDR3 is TGTGCCAGCAGTGCTCAGGGGCTTGAGACAGGGAGGGCTTTCTTT. Translation gives CASSAQGLETGRAFF.

The table lists this clonotype with a few counts. The chain is built from TRBV11-2 and TRBJ2-1; a weak D match, TRBD1 (5 bases). This CDR3 comprises 13 residues. Germline CDR1 and CDR2: SGHAT and FQNNGV. Trimming shortened V by 1 base and J by 10 bases, and 11 bases separated the two germline ends. The DNA for the CDR3 is TGTGCCAGCAGCTTAGGCCAGCCAGGGGAGCAGTTCTTC. Protein sequence: CASSLGQPGEQFF.